One sample yielded the 26 T cell receptor beta chains listed below, sequenced in a study of blood T cell repertoires in COVID-19. The repertoire was sequenced with immunoSEQ multiplex PCR; TCRdb's copy has only in-frame clones and lacks some. The table lists about 240,000 clones, approximately 86% of them singletons, with 5% to 7% in the top ten. The sequenced sample was peripheral blood. The receptors derive from a woman in her sixties or seventies with active or convalescent COVID-19.

This chain joins TRBV9 and TRBJ1-1; D is uncertain. V was shortened by 0 bases and J by 4 bases, with 7 bases between the two germline ends. The germline V gene has CDR1 SGDLS and CDR2 YYNGEE. This CDR3 contains 13 residues. The CDR3: CASSVVEGTEAFF. The CDR3 nucleotides read TGTGCCAGCAGCGTAGTGGAGGGCACTGAAGCTTTCTTT.

This clone has just a few counts. This sample also contains other DNA sequences that code for the same CDR3. V is TRBV6-5 and J is TRBJ2-2; D is possibly TRBD2 (6 bases). From germline, CDR1 is MNHEY and CDR2 SVGAGI. There are 12 residues in the CDR3. V was cut by 3 bases and J by 7 bases, with 6 bases left in between. In DNA, the CDR3 is TGTGCCAGCAGTTATAGCGGCGGGGAGCTGTTTTTT. It encodes CASSYSGGELFF.

The V call is TRBV28, the J call TRBJ2-5; TRBD2 is a possible D gene (6 bases). This CDR3 is built from 15 residues. V lost 5 bases, J lost 5 bases, and 18 bases lay in between. Looked up from germline, CDR1 is MDHEN and CDR2 is SYDVKM. CDR3 protein: CASSLALTRGETQYF. The CDR3 region has the DNA TGTGCCAGCAGTCTGGCCCTGACTAGAGGGGAGACCCAGTACTTC.

The chain combines TRBV15 with TRBJ2-1; 10 bases line up with TRBD1. CDR1 and CDR2 from the germline V gene are LNHNV and YYDKDF (reference sequence). Germline trimming cut 5 bases from V and 5 bases from J; bases unmatched to any gene: 6. The CDR3 runs 15 residues. The CDR3 loop is CATSVRDRGHNEQFF. The CDR3 region has the DNA TGTGCCACCAGCGTCCGGGACAGGGGACACAATGAGCAGTTCTTC.

V usage is TRBV4-1 and J usage is TRBJ2-3; 10 nucleotides agree with TRBD1. Germline-derived CDR1 and CDR2 are MGHRA and YSYEKL. CDR3 length equals 15 residues. Trimming cost V 3 bases and J 4 bases; bases outside gene matches: 4. The CDR3 here is CASSQGQGFPDTQYF. The CDR3 DNA sequence: TGCGCCAGCAGCCAGGGACAGGGGTTCCCAGATACGCAGTATTTT.

This clone was seen ten or more times. The rearrangement links TRBV7-2 to TRBJ2-2; 9 positions agree with TRBD1. CDR1 is SGHTA and CDR2 is FQGNSA in the germline V gene. The CDR3 consists of 16 residues. V shed 5 bases and J 6 bases; nucleotides not matched to a gene: 10. The CDR3 protein is CASSPPGQGYAGELFF. CDR3 nucleotides: TGTGCCAGCAGCCCTCCGGGACAGGGATATGCCGGGGAGCTGTTTTTT.

The chain has TRBV2 and TRBJ2-3; the match to TRBD2 covers 11 bases. Germline-derived CDR1 and CDR2 are SNHLY and FYNNEI. V was pared by 4 bases and J by 2 bases, with 2 bases of the junction left unmatched. CDR3 size: 15 residues. CDR3 residues: CASSGLAGNTDTQYF. DNA of the CDR3: TGTGCCAGCAGTGGACTAGCGGGAAACACAGATACGCAGTATTTT. Supplemented by reference TRBV2 and TRBJ2-3, the full variable domain reads EPEVTQTPSHQVTQMGQEVILRCVPISNHLYFYWYRQILGQKVEFLVSFYNNEISEKSEIFDDQFSVERPDGSNFTLKIRSTKLEDSAMYFCASSGLAGNTDTQYFGPGTRLTVL.

The V and J genes are TRBV19 and TRBJ1-2; TRBD1 aligns across 8 bases. The V segment lost 3 bases and the J segment 3 bases; nucleotides outside the gene matches: 3. The CDR3 consists of 14 residues. In germline, CDR1 is LNHDA, CDR2 SQIVND (reference sequence). CDR3 region: CASSIQGADYGYTF. The CDR3, as DNA: TGTGCCAGTAGTATCCAGGGGGCAGACTATGGCTACACCTTC.

V is TRBV6-5 and J is TRBJ1-6; D gene ambiguous. V lost 7 bases, J lost 0 bases, and 10 bases lay in between. The CDR3 consists of 15 residues. The germline gives CDR1 MNHEY, CDR2 SVGAGI. The CDR3 protein is CASKEFRSYNSPLHF. The CDR3, as DNA: TGTGCCAGCAAGGAGTTTCGCTCCTATAATTCACCCCTCCACTTT.

V usage is TRBV2 and J usage is TRBJ2-2; D is unresolved. CDR3 size: 14 residues. Trimming removed 0 bases at V and 2 bases at J, with 4 bases between. Germline V CDR1 and CDR2: SNHLY, FYNNEI. Here the CDR3 reads CASSEARNTGELFF. DNA for the CDR3: TGTGCCAGCAGTGAAGCCAGAAACACCGGGGAGCTGTTTTTT. Full variable domain (outside the CDR3, taken from reference TRBV2 and TRBJ2-2): EPEVTQTPSHQVTQMGQEVILRCVPISNHLYFYWYRQILGQKVEFLVSFYNNEISEKSEIFDDQFSVERPDGSNFTLKIRSTKLEDSAMYFCASSEARNTGELFFGEGSRLTVL.

J is TRBJ2-3 and V is TRBV7-2; 10 nucleotides agree with TRBD1. This CDR3 has 15 residues. Germline V gene sequence: CDR1 SGHTA, CDR2 FQGNSA. Trimming took 3 bases from V and 6 from J; bases not matched to a gene: 6. The CDR3 nucleotides are TGTGCCAGCAGCTTGACAGGGGGCTTCCTGGATACGCAGTATTTT. As protein: CASSLTGGFLDTQYF.

For the CDR3, the DNA is TGTGCCAGCTCACCGTTAGCGGGAGGGGACAATGAGCAGTTCTTC. It encodes CASSPLAGGDNEQFF. The chain is built from TRBV18 and TRBJ2-1; 11 nucleotides agree with TRBD2. This CDR3 spans 15 amino acids. CDR1 and CDR2 (germline): KGHSH, LQKENI. Unmatched junction bases numbered 3, after V lost 3 bases and J lost 5 bases.

The chain combines TRBV19 with TRBJ1-1; 11 bases agree with TRBD1. V shed 4 bases, J shed 4 bases, and the junction held 8 bases outside the gene matches. Germline CDR1 LNHDA, CDR2 SQIVND (reference sequence). The CDR3 has 16 residues. CDR3 DNA sequence: TGTGCCAGTAGTACAACCGGGACAGGGGGTTTCACTGAAGCTTTCTTT. This gives the protein CASSTTGTGGFTEAFF.

This chain joins TRBV14 and TRBJ1-1; D might be TRBD1 (5 bases). There are 13 residues in the CDR3. Trimming took off 4 bases at V and 2 bases at J, with 8 bases between the two ends. Germline V lookup: CDR1 SGHDN, CDR2 FVKESK. In nucleotides, the CDR3 is TGTGCCAGCAGCCTGACAGTTAACACTGAAGCTTTCTTT. It codes for CASSLTVNTEAFF.

This clone was observed a handful of times. V and J are TRBV30 and TRBJ1-6, with 7 bases matching TRBD1. Germline CDR1 and CDR2: GTSNPN and SVGIG (reference sequence). The V gene end was trimmed by 8 bases and the J gene end by 8 bases; junction bases not matched to a gene: 9. CDR3 size: 13 residues. DNA for the CDR3: TGTGCCCCCCTGAGACAGGGATATTCACCCCTCCACTTT. It translates to CAPLRQGYSPLHF.

The chain recombines TRBV12-3 or TRBV12-4 with TRBJ1-2; TRBD1 might be the D (5 bases). V was shortened by 6 bases and J by 0 bases, with 8 bases between the two germline ends. The CDR3 contains 13 residues. CDR3 sequence (DNA): TGTGCCAGCAGGGCAGGGACTAACTATGGCTACACCTTC. Protein sequence: CASRAGTNYGYTF.

This clone was seen a few times. This chain joins TRBV7-9 and TRBJ1-2; a possible D gene is TRBD1 (5 bases). Trimming pared 1 base from V and 3 bases from J, leaving 12 bases between. The germline gives CDR1 SEHNR, CDR2 FQNEAQ (reference sequence). The CDR3 extends over 15 amino acids. The CDR3 region is CASSLDIREYYGYTF. The CDR3 DNA reads TGTGCCAGCAGCTTAGATATCAGGGAATACTATGGCTACACCTTC.

J is TRBJ2-3 and V is TRBV7-8; D is uncertain. The V gene lost 1 base and the J gene lost 2 bases, with 10 bases spanning the gap. CDR3 length equals 15 residues. Germline CDR1 and CDR2: SGHVS and FQNEAQ. Here the CDR3 reads CASSLVVGSTDTQYF. The CDR3 region has the DNA TGTGCCAGCAGCTTAGTAGTTGGTTCCACAGATACGCAGTATTTT.

Only a few counts were recorded for this clone. This chain joins TRBV6-2 or TRBV6-3 and TRBJ2-2; 9 bases agree with TRBD2. The ends lost 6 bases at V and 5 bases at J; junction bases unmatched: 4. Germline V lookup: CDR1 MNHEY, CDR2 SVGEGT. CDR3 length: 14 residues. The CDR3 is CASSLSGSTGELFF. CDR3 in DNA: TGTGCCAGCAGCCTTAGCGGGAGTACCGGGGAGCTGTTTTTT.

The V and J genes are TRBV5-4 and TRBJ1-6; D unclear. The germline V and J ends were trimmed by 5 bases and 0 bases, with 18 bases remaining between them. CDR3 length: 18 residues. CDR1 SGHNT and CDR2 YYREEE come from the germline V gene (reference sequence). CDR3 protein: CASSTTPSGSSYNSPLHF. CDR3 bases: TGTGCCAGCAGTACAACCCCGAGCGGCAGCTCCTATAATTCACCCCTCCACTTT. Looking up the rest from reference TRBV5-4 and TRBJ1-6 gives the full variable domain: ETGVTQSPTHLIKTRGQQVTLRCSSQSGHNTVSWYQQALGQGPQFIFQYYREEENGRGNFPPRFSGLQFPNYSSELNVNALELDDSALYLCASSTTPSGSSYNSPLHFGNGTRLTVT.

The chain joins TRBV5-1 to TRBJ2-5; 7 nucleotides agree with TRBD1. This CDR3 comprises 16 residues. J gave up 0 bases and V 2 bases, and 7 bases lay outside the gene matches. CDR1 and CDR2 (germline): SGHRS, YFSETQ. The chain's CDR3 is CASSLPGQRDQETQYF. In DNA, the CDR3 is TGCGCCAGCAGCTTACCGGGACAGAGGGACCAAGAGACCCAGTACTTC. The full variable domain, with the rest looked up from reference TRBV5-1 and TRBJ2-5, is KAGVTQTPRYLIKTRGQQVTLSCSPISGHRSVSWYQQTPGQGLQFLFEYFSETQRNKGNFPGRFSGRQFSNSRSEMNVSTLELGDSALYLCASSLPGQRDQETQYFGPGTRLLVL.

This clone was picked up a small number of times. The V and J genes are TRBV24-1 and TRBJ1-1; 8 bases map to TRBD1. CDR3 length: 15 residues. CDR1 KGHDR and CDR2 SFDVKD come from the germline V gene. V was pared by 2 bases and J by 11 bases, with 12 bases of the junction left unmatched. The CDR3, as DNA: TGTGCCACCAGTGATTCCAAAACAGGGGGGGAGATTGCTTTCTTT. It translates to CATSDSKTGGEIAFF.

The V and J genes are TRBV29-1 and TRBJ1-2, with a tentative D call TRBD1 (5 bases). Germline CDR1 reads SQVTM; CDR2 reads ANQGSEA. This CDR3 region has 13 residues. V dropped 5 bases and J dropped 5 bases, with 15 bases sitting between them. The CDR3 DNA is TGCAGCGTTCGGGTAGGAGGGGAATATGGCTACACCTTC. Translation gives CSVRVGGEYGYTF.

V and J are TRBV10-3 and TRBJ1-3; 12 bases align to TRBD1. Germline-derived CDR1 and CDR2 are ENHRY and SYGVKD. V was clipped by 7 bases and J by 2 bases; unmatched bases: 12. The CDR3 contains 18 residues. CDR3 residues: CAITPGQGAKRAGNTIYF. CDR3 coding DNA: TGTGCCATCACCCCGGGACAGGGGGCGAAGAGGGCTGGAAACACCATATATTTT.

This chain connects TRBV12-3 or TRBV12-4 to TRBJ1-5, with D possibly matching TRBD1 (5 bases). Trimming left V 8 bases short and J 7 bases short, with 15 bases between. This CDR3 spans 13 amino acids. Written as DNA, the CDR3 is TGTGCCAGCCGGGGACTGGGAAAACAGCCCCAGCATTTT. Translating gives CASRGLGKQPQHF.

The chain recombines TRBV5-1 with TRBJ1-1, with no clear D. The V end lost 0 bases, the J end lost 4 bases, and 10 bases lay between the germline ends. The CDR3 extends over 14 amino acids. Looked up from germline, CDR1 is SGHRS and CDR2 is YFSETQ. The CDR3 coding sequence is TGCGCCAGCAGCTTGGCCGCGGGGAGCACTGAAGCTTTCTTT. Translated: CASSLAAGSTEAFF.